The next 10 T cell receptor beta chains were all read from a single sample in a study of CD8 T cells in Susac syndrome. With random hexamers, reverse transcription was performed on about 0.5 to 1 ug of RNA. TCRdb processed the immunoSEQ multiplex PCR reads anew with MiXCR; each CDR3 protein has one entry. The sample contains about 150,000 distinct CDR3 sequences, 95% of which appear only once. The sequenced material came from CD4+ T cells from PBMCs. The receptors were gathered from a human donor with Susac syndrome.

This chain joins TRBV20-1 and TRBJ1-2, with unresolved D. From germline, CDR1 is DFQATT and CDR2 SNEGSKA (reference sequence). The germline V and J ends were trimmed by 6 bases and 1 base, with 18 bases remaining between them. This CDR3 spans 15 amino acids. CDR3 in amino acids: CSAPDSEPGNYGYTF. DNA for the CDR3: TGCAGTGCCCCGGATTCGGAGCCGGGTAACTATGGCTACACCTTC.

This chain joins TRBV18 and TRBJ1-2; 12 nucleotides agree with TRBD1. With V trimmed by 0 bases and J by 6 bases, 5 bases remained unmatched. Germline CDR1 reads KGHSH; CDR2 reads LQKENI. CDR3 length equals 16 residues. The CDR3 loop reads CASSPPGTGGGDGYTF. CDR3 DNA: TGTGCCAGCTCACCACCGGGGACAGGGGGCGGTGATGGCTACACCTTC.

J is TRBJ1-4 and V is TRBV29-1, with D unresolved. Germline V gene lookup returns CDR1 SQVTM and CDR2 ANQGSEA. V lost 7 bases to trimming and J lost 6 bases, with 9 bases between them. The length of the CDR3 is 11 residues. The CDR3: CSAVGDEKLFF. DNA of the CDR3: TGCAGCGCTGTGGGAGATGAAAAACTGTTTTTT.

The CDR3 region is CSVDFRGTAFF. CDR3 sequence (DNA): TGCAGCGTTGATTTCAGGGGTACAGCTTTCTTT. The rearrangement links TRBV29-1 to TRBJ1-1; D is possibly TRBD1 (6 bases). The CDR3 has 11 residues. V dropped 3 bases and J dropped 10 bases, with 12 bases sitting between them. Germline V gene sequence: CDR1 SQVTM, CDR2 ANQGSEA.

V usage is TRBV3-1 and J usage is TRBJ1-5, with D uncertain. The CDR3 contains 13 residues. Germline V gene lookup returns CDR1 LGHDT and CDR2 YNNKEL (reference sequence). V was shortened by 4 bases and J by 6 bases, with 10 bases between the two germline ends. The CDR3 spells CASSPGWSQPQHF. The CDR3 DNA is TGTGCCAGCAGCCCCGGGTGGAGTCAGCCCCAGCATTTT.

This clonotype was found a few times. The chain recombines TRBV20-1 with TRBJ1-5; 7 nucleotides match TRBD1. This CDR3 region has 11 residues. Germline CDR1 and CDR2: DFQATT and SNEGSKA (reference sequence). Trimming took 5 bases from V and 5 from J; bases not matched to a gene: 0. The CDR3 region is CSAQGDQPQHF. CDR3 bases: TGCAGTGCTCAGGGGGATCAGCCCCAGCATTTT.

V and J are TRBV29-1 and TRBJ2-1; D ambiguous. Germline loops: CDR1 SQVTM, CDR2 ANQGSEA. Deletions cut 4 bases from V and 0 bases from J, with 13 bases between. CDR3 length: 15 residues. The CDR3 coding sequence is TGCAGCGTTGTTGGCGCGGTCGCCTCCTACAATGAGCAGTTCTTC. Translating it yields CSVVGAVASYNEQFF.

The CDR3 reads CSVETGTGAYEQYF. The CDR3 nucleotides are TGCAGCGTTGAGACCGGGACAGGGGCCTACGAGCAGTACTTC. The chain combines TRBV29-1 with TRBJ2-7; 10 positions agree with TRBD1. The CDR3 is 14 residues long. CDR1 is SQVTM and CDR2 is ANQGSEA in the germline V gene. V trimming: 3 bases; J trimming: 2 bases; junction bases outside the gene matches: 4.

V gene TRBV12-3 or TRBV12-4 combines with J gene TRBJ2-7; possible D gene TRBD2, 6 bases. The CDR3 is 14 residues long. The V and J ends lost 6 bases and 3 bases respectively, with 15 bases between them. The CDR3: CASSLPGLFYEQYF. Written as DNA, the CDR3 is TGTGCCAGCAGCCTCCCGGGACTCTTCTACGAGCAGTACTTC.

The CDR3, as DNA: TGCAGTGCTAGAGAGGGGACAGGGGAAAATTCACCCCTCCACTTT. It yields the protein CSAREGTGENSPLHF. This chain joins TRBV20-1 and TRBJ1-6, with TRBD1 matching over 10 bases. CDR1 is DFQATT, CDR2 SNEGSKA, per germline (reference sequence). The trim removed 0 bases at V and 7 bases at J, leaving 3 bases unmatched. The CDR3 sequence is 15 residues long.